This T cell receptor (beta chain) was recorded in a study of cytomegalovirus exposure and HLA in healthy donors. The study ran its PCR with 60 Vbeta and 13 Jbeta primers. Repertoires were generated with immunoSEQ multiplex PCR, while TCRdb's copy carries only in-frame clones and drops some. The sample includes 150,000 to 200,000 clones, 80% of them seen just once. The CDR3 length is 13 residues. CDR1 and CDR2 from the germline V gene are GTSNPN and SVGIG (reference sequence). The V gene lost 4 bases and the J gene lost 0 bases, with 9 bases spanning the gap. Input material: PBMCs. This TCR was recovered from a woman younger than 45 in good health and CMV-seronegative. The chain joins TRBV30 to TRBJ1-2; D gene ambiguous. The CDR3 nucleotides are TGTGCCTGGACCCTCACAGCTAACTATGGCTACACCTTC. It translates to CAWTLTANYGYTF. The whole variable domain, remainder taken from reference TRBV30 and TRBJ1-2, is SQTIHQWPATLVQPVGSPLSLECTVEGTSNPNLYWYRQAAGRGLQLLFYSVGIGQISSEVPQNLSASRPQDRQFILSSKKLLLSDSGFYLCAWTLTANYGYTFGSGTRLTVV.